The rows below give T cell receptor beta chains drawn from one sample of a study of T cell changes during pregnancy in multiple sclerosis. The assay was immunoSEQ multiplex PCR, and TCRdb's table has in-frame clones only and misses some. Of about 29,000 clones in the sample, just over 90% were seen once. The source was CD8+ T cells from peripheral blood mononuclear cells, collected before pregnancy. These receptors came from a female donor with multiple sclerosis, enrolled in a pregnancy study. CDR3s leave out the opening cysteine and the closing phenylalanine or tryptophan. A D gene is named only where the DNA matches it firmly.

length	V	J	D	CDR3
13	TRBV13	TRBJ2-3	TRBD2	ASSPGGSSADTQY
13	TRBV7-2	TRBJ1-6	NA	ASSTTGSGGSPLH
15	TRBV2	TRBJ1-3	NA	ASSRARDTSSGNTIY
12	TRBV2	TRBJ2-2	NA	ASSEFQNTGELF
13	TRBV7-3	TRBJ1-2	NA	ASSPNPTGPYGYT
11	TRBV2	TRBJ1-3	NA	ASTFRAGNTIY
12	TRBV29-1	TRBJ1-1	NA	SVENDSWNTEAF
13	TRBV11-3	TRBJ2-1	TRBD2	ASSPSAGGRNEQF
14	TRBV4-1	TRBJ2-7	TRBD1	ASSQEEGTGYYEQY
14	TRBV28	TRBJ1-1	NA	ASSLVLTPMNTEAF
13	TRBV7-6	TRBJ2-1	TRBD2	ASSLGTSGRNEQF
13	TRBV27	TRBJ2-3	TRBD1	ASSSPGQPTDTQY
12	TRBV10-3	TRBJ1-2	NA	AISENRANYGYT
14	TRBV7-2	TRBJ2-1	TRBD2	ASSLVLAGPYNEQF
14	TRBV5-1	TRBJ2-7	TRBD1	ASSLGLGTGGNEQY
10	TRBV4-2	TRBJ1-2	NA	ASSDEGHGYT
17	TRBV15	TRBJ1-5	TRBD1	ATSSLSHRGPYSNQPQH
14	TRBV28	TRBJ2-2	TRBD1	ASSLDRGRNTGELF
13	TRBV4-3	TRBJ2-1	NA	ASSLSRDLYNEQF
11	TRBV13	TRBJ2-1	TRBD1	ASTLDRYNEQF
17	TRBV27	TRBJ2-3	NA	ASSFLPPGVGVGTDTQY
11	TRBV6-1	TRBJ2-7	NA	ASKVGLQIGCY
11	TRBV9	TRBJ2-7	NA	ASSLDSSYEQY
13	TRBV6-5	TRBJ2-1	TRBD2	ASSALGTTDNEQF
15	TRBV5-1	TRBJ2-7	TRBD2	ASSSPRKRGENYEQY
11	TRBV6-5	TRBJ1-1	NA	ASTGAVNTEAF
10	TRBV6-1	TRBJ2-7	NA	ASSDTSYEQY
13	TRBV27	TRBJ1-3	NA	ATRISGKAGNTIY
15	TRBV4-3	TRBJ2-3	NA	ASSQDLGGRGTDTQY
16	TRBV18	TRBJ1-4	NA	ASSLAEVIPGTNEKLF
12	TRBV27	TRBJ2-1	NA	ASSRTSSYNEQF
13	TRBV28	TRBJ2-7	TRBD2	ASSASGSPSYEQY
12	TRBV7-6	TRBJ1-5	TRBD1	ASSPDRANQPQH
12	TRBV27	TRBJ2-5	TRBD1	ASSFIRGQETQY
11	TRBV19	TRBJ1-2	NA	ASSATGLYGYT
13	TRBV27	TRBJ2-7	TRBD1	ASSSFQGAPDEQY
14	TRBV7-7	TRBJ1-3	NA	ASSPGGLASGNTIY
12	TRBV9	TRBJ1-2	NA	ASSVVVQGGGYT
12	TRBV6-1	TRBJ2-7	NA	ASSEQLQAYEQY
15	TRBV2	TRBJ2-7	NA	ASSDGGGAFDSYEQY
13	TRBV9	TRBJ2-1	TRBD2	ASSVQAGGRREQF